A single T cell receptor (beta chain) is shown here with its context. Its antigen is not identified. This sample was taken from a study of post-analysis software for immune sequencing data. Notes on the study in general: Relative to controls, patients had five TRBV segments at higher frequency, with TRBV5-6, TRBV5-1 and TRBV20-1 among these.

TCR beta libraries were prepared from cDNA with unique molecular identifiers. TCRdb ran MiXCR on the PCR reads and lists one entry per CDR3 protein. The sample has 150,000 to 200,000 distinct CDR3 sequences, around 34% seen once; the top ten hold under 30%. Germline V lookup: CDR1 MNHEY, CDR2 SMNVEV (reference sequence). The V end lost 11 bases, the J end lost 2 bases, and 8 bases lay between the germline ends. The CDR3 runs 11 residues. The sequence was collected from a girl aged 5-17 years with multiple sclerosis. Sample: blood, taken after autologous hematopoietic stem cell transplantation. This sequence joins TRBV27 and TRBJ2-3, with a weak D call TRBD1 (6 bases). The DNA of the CDR3 is TGTGCCCCAGGGGACACAGATACGCAGTATTTT. Encoded protein: CAPGDTDTQYF.